These 25 T cell receptor beta chains were sequenced from one sample in a study of blood T cell repertoires in COVID-19. Assay used: immunoSEQ multiplex PCR; TCRdb lists only in-frame clones, some missing. The repertoire holds over 200,000 clones, with approximately 83% as singletons. The sequencing sample was made of PBMCs or T cells enriched from blood (not recorded which). These receptors all come from a woman in her 50s who had recovered from COVID-19.

The sample holds a few counts of this clone. CDR3 nucleotides: TGTGCCAGCAGTGCACTGACAGGGCAGGGGACTGAAGCTTTCTTT. It yields the protein CASSALTGQGTEAFF. The rearrangement links TRBV6-2 or TRBV6-3 to TRBJ1-1; the match to TRBD1 covers 7 bases. The V gene's germline CDR1 is MNHEY and CDR2 SVGEGT. There are 15 residues in the CDR3. Germline trimming cut 5 bases from V and 5 bases from J; bases unmatched to any gene: 11.

This clone was picked up a small number of times. The chain carries TRBV19 and TRBJ1-5; 9 bases match TRBD1. The J segment lost 3 bases and the V segment lost 10 bases, leaving 7 bases of the junction unmatched. Germline lookup yields CDR1 LNHDA and CDR2 SQIVND (reference sequence). The CDR3 spans 14 residues. The CDR3 DNA is TGTGCCACTGCGGACAGGGGTTACAATCAGCCCCAGCATTTT. This sequence encodes CATADRGYNQPQHF. Combining the CDR3 with reference TRBV19 and TRBJ1-5 gives the whole variable domain DGGITQSPKYLFRKEGQNVTLSCEQNLNHDAMYWYRQDPGQGLRLIYYSQIVNDFQKGDIAEGYSVSREKKESFPLTVTSAQKNPTAFYLCATADRGYNQPQHFGDGTRLSIL.

This clone was found once. This rearrangement joins TRBV9 to TRBJ2-4, with 11 bases identical to TRBD2. J lost 0 bases, V lost 4 bases, and 6 bases had no gene match. This CDR3 comprises 17 residues. In germline, CDR1 is SGDLS, CDR2 YYNGEE. CDR3 nucleotide sequence: TGTGCCAGCAGCCCGGAGGGACTAGCGGCAGCCAAAAACATTCAGTACTTC. It codes for CASSPEGLAAAKNIQYF.

The chain uses TRBV5-3 and TRBJ1-5; D is perhaps TRBD1 (6 bases). TRBV5-3 is placed among ORFs of uncertain function. CDR3 length equals 14 residues. The ends were cut back, 7 bases at V and 2 bases at J, with 13 bases in the middle. The CDR3 bases are TGTGCCAGACGCAGGGGAAAGGGCAATCAGCCCCAGCATTTT. Translation: CARRRGKGNQPQHF.

The genes are TRBV7-9 and TRBJ2-1; 10 positions match TRBD2. This CDR3 comprises 16 residues. CDR1 and CDR2 from the germline V gene are SEHNR and FQNEAQ (reference sequence). V lost 3 bases, J lost 3 bases, and 5 bases stayed unmatched. The CDR3: CASSFRTSGYYNEQFF. The CDR3 bases are TGTGCCAGCAGCTTTCGGACTAGCGGATACTACAATGAGCAGTTCTTC.

This chain uses TRBV3-1 (or the pseudogene TRBV3-2) with TRBJ1-2; the D gene is possibly TRBD1 (5 bases). CDR1 and CDR2 from the germline V gene are LGHDT and YNNKEL (reference sequence). V was pared by 5 bases and J by 4 bases, with 11 bases between. This CDR3 has 13 residues. The CDR3 here is CASSSQEFYGYTF. CDR3 nucleotides: TGTGCCAGCAGCTCACAGGAGTTCTATGGCTACACCTTC.

This chain links TRBV5-1 with TRBJ2-2; weak D call: TRBD2 (5 bases). Trimming removed 4 bases from V and 7 bases from J, with 20 bases in between. The CDR3 extends over 16 amino acids. Per germline, CDR1 SGHRS and CDR2 YFSETQ. CDR3 in DNA: TGCGCCAGCAGCCTGCAGCTCTCTAGCCGGGACGGGGAGCTGTTTTTT. Amino acids: CASSLQLSSRDGELFF.

V usage is TRBV7-9 and J usage is TRBJ2-7, with D maybe TRBD1 (6 bases). The CDR3 covers 15 residues. CDR1 and CDR2 from the germline V gene are SEHNR and FQNEAQ (reference sequence). V was pared by 3 bases and J by 0 bases, with 12 bases between. CDR3 DNA: TGTGCCAGCAGCTTTCCCCAGGGGAGCTCCTACGAGCAGTACTTC. As protein: CASSFPQGSSYEQYF.

This clone was counted a single time. The chain links TRBV27 to TRBJ2-3; 7 bases fit TRBD2. Germline lookup yields CDR1 MNHEY and CDR2 SMNVEV (reference sequence). Losses at the gene ends were 5 bases for V and 2 bases for J; bases not matched to a gene: 10. The CDR3 is 16 residues long. As DNA, the CDR3 is TGTGCCAGCAGTCCCGACGGGAGGACCAACACAGATACGCAGTATTTT. Amino acid sequence: CASSPDGRTNTDTQYF.

This clone was picked up a small number of times. The chain carries TRBV6-2 or TRBV6-3 and TRBJ2-1; TRBD1 agrees at 10 bases. The germline V gene encodes CDR1 MNHEY and CDR2 SVGEGT. The CDR3 contains 14 residues. The V and J ends lost 2 bases and 8 bases, in that order; junction bases with no gene match: 3. CDR3 in amino acids: CASSYPGQGYEQFF. CDR3 coding DNA: TGTGCCAGCAGTTACCCGGGACAGGGGTATGAGCAGTTCTTC.

This clone was observed a handful of times. The J gene is TRBJ2-7, the V gene TRBV7-9; 8 bases match TRBD1. The CDR3 is 14 residues long. Germline loops: CDR1 SEHNR, CDR2 FQNEAQ (reference sequence). Trimming took 5 bases from V and 6 from J; bases not matched to a gene: 9. This CDR3 reads CASSGGQGFAEQYF. CDR3 nucleotides: TGTGCCAGCAGCGGCGGACAGGGTTTCGCCGAGCAGTACTTC.

The chain uses TRBV7-9 and TRBJ2-1, with unresolved D. The V end lost 5 bases, the J end lost 1 base, and 12 bases lay between the germline ends. This CDR3 has 15 residues. CDR1 and CDR2 from the germline V gene are SEHNR and FQNEAQ (reference sequence). CDR3 protein: CASSQTAFSYNEQFF. In DNA, the CDR3 is TGTGCCAGCAGCCAAACAGCCTTTTCCTACAATGAGCAGTTCTTC.

The chain recombines TRBV9 with TRBJ2-7; D possibly corresponds to TRBD2 (5 bases). There are 15 residues in the CDR3. Germline V lookup: CDR1 SGDLS, CDR2 YYNGEE. Between the trimmed V and J ends, which lost 0 bases and 0 bases, there was a span of 10 bases. CDR3 sequence reads: CASSVEGGFSYEQYF. The CDR3 coding sequence is TGTGCCAGCAGCGTAGAGGGCGGGTTCTCCTACGAGCAGTACTTC. Supplemented by reference TRBV9 and TRBJ2-7, the full variable domain reads DSGVTQTPKHLITATGQRVTLRCSPRSGDLSVYWYQQSLDQGLQFLIQYYNGEERAKGNILERFSAQQFPDLHSELNLSSLELGDSALYFCASSVEGGFSYEQYFGPGTRLTVT.

CDR3 in amino acids: CASSQEGRGGNQPQHF. In DNA form, the CDR3 reads TGTGCCAGCAGCCAAGAGGGGCGCGGGGGCAATCAGCCCCAGCATTTT. The chain couples TRBV3-1 (or the pseudogene TRBV3-2) to TRBJ1-5, with a possible D match to TRBD1 (5 bases). The CDR3 is made up of 16 amino acids. The V end was cut by 0 bases, the J end by 2 bases, with 11 bases between. In germline, CDR1 is LGHDT, CDR2 YNNKEL (reference sequence).

This clone was recorded once. V is TRBV19 and J is TRBJ2-6, with D maybe TRBD1 (5 bases). In germline, CDR1 is LNHDA, CDR2 SQIVND (reference sequence). V lost 7 bases and J 4 bases, leaving 17 bases between the germline ends. The CDR3 has 16 residues. CDR3 protein: CASTRPRESGANVLTF. CDR3 nucleotides: TGTGCCAGTACCCGTCCCAGGGAATCGGGGGCCAACGTCCTGACTTTC.

V and J are TRBV5-4 and TRBJ2-5; 8 bases fit TRBD2. This CDR3 is built from 13 residues. CDR1 is SGHNT, CDR2 YYREEE, per germline (reference sequence). Unmatched junction bases numbered 4, after V lost 5 bases and J lost 4 bases. The CDR3 sequence: CASRRGDRETQYF. As DNA, the CDR3 is TGTGCCAGCAGGCGGGGGGACCGAGAGACCCAGTACTTC. Looking up the rest from reference TRBV5-4 and TRBJ2-5 gives the full variable domain: ETGVTQSPTHLIKTRGQQVTLRCSSQSGHNTVSWYQQALGQGPQFIFQYYREEENGRGNFPPRFSGLQFPNYSSELNVNALELDDSALYLCASRRGDRETQYFGPGTRLLVL.

The genes are TRBV7-2 and TRBJ2-1; 8 bases map to TRBD1. The CDR3 has 15 amino acids. V was pared by 2 bases and J by 6 bases, with 6 bases of the junction left unmatched. CDR1 is SGHTA and CDR2 is FQGNSA in the germline V gene. CDR3 in amino acids: CASSLYRGESNEQFF. The CDR3 nucleotides read TGTGCCAGCAGCTTATACAGGGGGGAAAGCAATGAGCAGTTCTTC.

The rearrangement links TRBV18 to TRBJ2-7; 8 bases fit TRBD2. The J segment lost 0 bases and the V segment lost 4 bases, leaving 11 bases of the junction unmatched. CDR1 and CDR2 from the germline V gene are KGHSH and LQKENI. The CDR3 length is 17 residues. CDR3 protein: CASSQSSGGGLSYEQYF. The CDR3 region has the DNA TGTGCCAGCTCACAGTCCTCGGGGGGGGGCCTCTCCTACGAGCAGTACTTC. Full variable domain (rest looked up from reference TRBV18 and TRBJ2-7): NAGVMQNPRHLVRRRGQEARLRCSPMKGHSHVYWYRQLPEEGLKFMVYLQKENIIDESGMPKERFSAEFPKEGPSILRIQQVVRGDSAAYFCASSQSSGGGLSYEQYFGPGTRLTVT.

CDR3 region: CASSSWTSGNPADTQYF. The CDR3, as DNA: TGTGCCAGCAGCTCGTGGACTAGCGGGAATCCCGCAGATACGCAGTATTTT. This chain connects TRBV21-1 to TRBJ2-3; TRBD2 is the table's D call, not checked against the DNA. TRBV21-1 is a pseudogene locus. This CDR3 spans 17 amino acids.

The chain recombines TRBV3-1 (or the pseudogene TRBV3-2) with TRBJ2-5; perhaps TRBD2 as D (6 bases). Trimming left V 4 bases short and J 5 bases short, with 17 bases between. This CDR3 is built from 15 residues. Germline values: CDR1 LGHDT, CDR2 YNNKEL (reference sequence). In DNA, the CDR3 is TGTGCCAGCAGCCCAACCGATACTAGCTTCGAGACCCAGTACTTC. It is translated as CASSPTDTSFETQYF.

The V and J genes are TRBV5-1 and TRBJ1-3; no firm D call. The CDR3 length is 16 residues. V lost 1 base to trimming and J lost 1 base, with 12 bases between them. CDR1 and CDR2 (germline): SGHRS, YFSETQ. The CDR3 sequence: CASSLSYRTSGNTIYF. The CDR3, as DNA: TGCGCCAGCAGCTTGAGTTATCGGACTTCTGGAAACACCATATATTTT.

The chain employs TRBV19 and TRBJ2-7; 9 positions agree with TRBD2. Germline V gene lookup returns CDR1 LNHDA and CDR2 SQIVND (reference sequence). V lost 5 bases to trimming and J lost 6 bases; unmatched junction nucleotides: 17. The CDR3 covers 17 residues. The CDR3 protein is CASSLPRGREGLSEQYF. The CDR3 DNA is TGTGCCAGTAGTCTCCCCCGGGGGCGGGAGGGCCTGAGCGAGCAGTACTTC.

The V and J genes are TRBV5-1 and TRBJ2-7; D may be TRBD2 (5 bases). Germline V gene sequence: CDR1 SGHRS, CDR2 YFSETQ. The V gene lost 2 bases and the J gene lost 6 bases, with 12 bases spanning the gap. The CDR3 covers 13 residues. The CDR3 here is CASSFGLAGEQYF. In nucleotides, the CDR3 is TGCGCCAGCAGCTTTGGCCTAGCTGGCGAGCAGTACTTC.

This clone showed up just a few times. V usage is TRBV5-6 and J usage is TRBJ2-1; D may be TRBD1 (6 bases). This CDR3 spans 16 amino acids. V was cut by 0 bases and J by 5 bases, with 15 bases left in between. Germline CDR1 SGHDT, CDR2 YYEEEE. CDR3 DNA sequence: TGTGCCAGCAGCTTGGGCCAGGGGTCCTCGAACAATGAGCAGTTCTTC. Its protein is CASSLGQGSSNNEQFF. The variable domain in full, with the rest retrieved from reference TRBV5-6 and TRBJ2-1, is DAGVTQSPTHLIKTRGQQVTLRCSPKSGHDTVSWYQQALGQGPQFIFQYYEEEERQRGNFPDRFSGHQFPNYSSELNVNALLLGDSALYLCASSLGQGSSNNEQFFGPGTRLTVL.

The chain joins TRBV7-2 to TRBJ1-2; TRBD1 matches 10 bases. CDR1 is SGHTA and CDR2 is FQGNSA in the germline V gene. J was trimmed by 4 bases and V by 6 bases; bases with no gene match: 5. CDR3 length: 14 residues. CDR3 nucleotides: TGTGCCAGCAGACGGACAGGGGGATCCTATGGCTACACCTTC. As protein: CASRRTGGSYGYTF.